Listed here are 23 T cell receptor beta chains from one sample, sequenced in a study of breast tumors, draining lymph nodes, adjacent tissues. One entry per CDR3 protein results from TCRdb running MiXCR on the multiplex PCR reads. In the table there are around 300,000 distinct CDR3 sequences, 30% of which are singletons. Breast cancer patients provided tissue from their axillary draining lymph nodes. The sequencing input was axillary lymph node tissue. The receptors come from a female donor with breast cancer. Some clones in this sample may be carry-over from other donors' samples.

The gene calls are TRBV3-1 and TRBJ1-5; D not certain. This CDR3 is built from 15 residues. Germline-derived CDR1 and CDR2 are LGHDT and YNNKEL (reference sequence). V was shortened by 0 bases and J by 4 bases, with 10 bases between the two germline ends. The CDR3 DNA is TGTGCCAGCAGCCAAGATCCGCCTAATAATCAGCCCCAGCATTTT. Translating gives CASSQDPPNNQPQHF.

This clonotype came up a few times. It may be a read error: a sequence one base away is much more abundant. Here the CDR3 DNA reads TGCAGTGCTACCGGGACTAGCGGGAGCCCCGAGCAGTACTTC. Amino acid sequence: CSATGTSGSPEQYF. The chain recombines TRBV20-1 with TRBJ2-7, with TRBD2 identical over 14 bases. The CDR3 has 14 residues. Trimming removed 4 bases from V and 6 bases from J; junction bases left unmatched: 5. Germline CDR1 DFQATT, CDR2 SNEGSKA (reference sequence).

This clonotype was seen many times. This chain joins TRBV5-4 and TRBJ2-6; perhaps TRBD1 as D (6 bases). Germline CDR1 SGHNT, CDR2 YYREEE (reference sequence). The V end lost 6 bases, the J end lost 1 base, and 11 bases lay between the germline ends. The CDR3 contains 15 residues. The CDR3 spells CASNLQGSGANVLTF. In DNA, the CDR3 is TGTGCCAGCAACCTACAGGGTTCTGGGGCCAACGTCCTGACTTTC.

As regards this clonotype: This sequence may be a read error, since a much larger clone differs from it by one base. The V gene is TRBV11-2, the J gene TRBJ2-3; TRBD1 matches 7 bases. The CDR3 is 15 amino acids. Germline CDR1 and CDR2: SGHAT and FQNNGV. Trimming removed 4 bases from V and 2 bases from J; junction bases left unmatched: 6. The CDR3 reads CASSSWTGDTDTQYF. The CDR3 DNA follows: TGTGCCAGCAGCTCCTGGACAGGCGACACAGATACGCAGTATTTT.

Concerning this clonotype: A single base separates this from a much larger clone, so it may be a read error. V is TRBV11-3 and J is TRBJ2-7; the match to TRBD2 covers 7 bases. The CDR3 extends over 19 amino acids. Per germline, CDR1 SGHNT and CDR2 YENEEA. This chain's CDR3 is CASSRRAGTTLNFSYEQHF. The DNA for the CDR3 is TGTGCCAGCAGCCGCCGAGCCGGGACTACCCTAAACTTTTCCTACGAGCAGCACTTC.

This clonotype has a count of ten or more. The chain links TRBV9 to TRBJ2-5; D might be TRBD2 (8 bases). Trimming took off 4 bases at V and 5 bases at J, with 24 bases between the two ends. The CDR3 is 17 amino acids. From germline, CDR1 is SGDLS and CDR2 YYNGEE. The CDR3 is CASSPSTGGGQRETQYF. The CDR3 DNA follows: TGTGCCAGCAGCCCTTCTACGGGGGGGGGACAGCGCGAGACCCAGTACTTC.

To note about this clonotype: Given a much more abundant clone one base away, this may be a read error. The chain has TRBV19 and TRBJ1-5; possible D gene TRBD1, 6 bases. CDR3 length: 13 amino acids. Per the germline V gene, CDR1 is LNHDA and CDR2 is SQIVND (reference sequence). This chain's CDR3 is CASSGQPNQPQDF. The CDR3 DNA is TGTGCCAGTAGCGGACAGCCAAATCAGCCCCAGGATTTT.

This clonotype was detected only once. The chain is built from TRBV29-1 and TRBJ1-3, with D perhaps matching TRBD1 (6 bases). This CDR3 has 12 amino acids. The V gene lost 7 bases and the J gene lost 7 bases, with 14 bases spanning the gap. Germline values: CDR1 SQVTM, CDR2 ANQGSEA. CDR3 coding DNA: TGCAGCGGTAACAGGGTGGTGAACACCATATATTTT. This gives the protein CSGNRVVNTIYF.

The chain employs TRBV15 and TRBJ1-2; tentative D call: TRBD1 (5 bases). In germline, CDR1 is LNHNV, CDR2 YYDKDF (reference sequence). V gave up 0 bases and J gave up 8 bases, with 10 bases separating them. CDR3 length equals 13 residues. CDR3 residues: CATSRDRDRGYTF. CDR3 DNA: TGTGCCACCAGCAGAGATCGGGACCGCGGCTACACCTTC.

This clonotype was counted a few times. The V gene is TRBV5-1, the J gene TRBJ2-1; 8 bases are a match to TRBD2. After removal of 0 bases from V and 4 bases from J, the junction contained 18 bases not matched to a gene. The CDR3 contains 20 residues. Per the germline V gene, CDR1 is SGHRS and CDR2 is YFSETQ. The CDR3: CASSLGGTRRTSPKYNEQFF. The DNA for the CDR3 is TGCGCCAGCAGCTTGGGGGGGACTAGGAGAACTAGTCCGAAATACAATGAGCAGTTCTTC.

This clonotype has more than one count but fewer than ten. The chain employs TRBV28 and TRBJ2-7; D may match TRBD1 or TRBD2 (7 bases each). The ends were cut back, 4 bases at V and 6 bases at J, with 13 bases in the middle. The CDR3 spans 13 residues. The germline V gene encodes CDR1 MDHEN and CDR2 SYDVKM. The CDR3 sequence is CASSWEGAGEQYF. In DNA form, the CDR3 reads TGTGCCAGCAGTTGGGAGGGGGCCGGCGAGCAGTACTTC.

Many counts were recorded for this clonotype. The chain uses TRBV12-3 or TRBV12-4 and TRBJ2-5; D gene unclear. The CDR3 sequence is 12 residues long. The ends were cut back, 6 bases at V and 4 bases at J, with 9 bases in the middle. The CDR3 sequence is CASSANSETQYF. CDR3 in DNA: TGTGCCAGCAGCGCGAACTCAGAGACCCAGTACTTC.

This clonotype showed up many times. The CDR3 bases are TGTGCCAGCAGCTTAGGGCCAGCGGTCGGCGGGGAGCTGTTTTTT. It encodes CASSLGPAVGGELFF. This rearrangement joins TRBV11-2 to TRBJ2-2; D might be TRBD2 (5 bases). The CDR3 is made up of 15 amino acids. The germline V and J ends were trimmed by 1 base and 7 bases, with 13 bases remaining between them. CDR1 is SGHAT, CDR2 FQNNGV, per germline.

Of note for this clonotype: A junction boundary mismatches the germline segment, possibly from a read error. The chain uses TRBV7-2 and TRBJ2-1, with D possibly being TRBD2 (6 bases). The CDR3 extends over 16 amino acids. In germline, CDR1 is SGHTA, CDR2 FQGNSA. The DNA of the CDR3 is TGTGCCAGCAGCTTAGTTTCGGGACTCTTCGACAATGAGCGGTTCTTC. Amino acids: CASSLVSGLFDNERFF. The full variable domain, completed using reference TRBV7-2 and TRBJ2-1, is GAGVSQSPSNKVTEKGKDVELRCDPISGHTALYWYRQSLGQGLEFLIYFQGNSAPDKSGLPSDRFSAERTGGSVSTLTIQRTQQEDSAVYLCASSLVSGLFDNERFFGPGTRLTVL.

This clonotype was observed at least ten times. The rearrangement uses TRBV7-2 and TRBJ2-7; 8 bases fit TRBD2. The CDR3 runs 15 residues. Trimming removed 2 bases from V and 3 bases from J; junction bases left unmatched: 6. CDR1 SGHTA and CDR2 FQGNSA come from the germline V gene. The CDR3 spells CASSLRGGRVYEQYF. CDR3 nucleotides: TGTGCCAGCAGCTTACGGGGGGGGCGGGTCTACGAGCAGTACTTC.

The sample holds a few counts of this clonotype. The gene calls are TRBV27 and TRBJ2-5, with unresolved D. The germline V and J ends were trimmed by 3 bases and 4 bases, with 12 bases remaining between them. Germline CDR1 MNHEY, CDR2 SMNVEV (reference sequence). This CDR3 comprises 14 residues. CDR3 loop: CASSFRSLGETQYF. The DNA for the CDR3 is TGTGCCAGCAGTTTTAGATCTCTGGGAGAGACCCAGTACTTC.

The V gene is TRBV9, the J gene TRBJ2-6; the match to TRBD2 covers 12 bases. V lost 5 bases to trimming and J lost 3 bases; unmatched junction nucleotides: 24. This CDR3 contains 23 residues. Per the germline V gene, CDR1 is SGDLS and CDR2 is YYNGEE. The CDR3 here is CASRAAKLAGGIVLEGGANVLTF. CDR3 nucleotide sequence: TGTGCCAGCAGAGCAGCTAAACTAGCGGGAGGTATAGTGTTGGAGGGTGGGGCCAACGTCCTGACTTTC.

At least ten counts were recorded for this clonotype. This chain joins TRBV11-3 and TRBJ1-2, with 12 bases fitting TRBD1. The junction had 5 bases not matched to a gene; V was cut back by 5 bases and J by 4 bases. The CDR3 loop spans 15 amino acids. Germline V gene data show CDR1 as SGHNT and CDR2 as YENEEA. The CDR3 region is CASSKGQGAVYGYTF. The CDR3 DNA reads as TGTGCCAGCAGCAAGGGACAGGGGGCTGTCTATGGCTACACCTTC.

Here the CDR3 reads CATSRGLRVGGETQYF. In DNA form, the CDR3 reads TGTGCCACCAGCAGGGGCCTCAGGGTTGGAGGAGAGACCCAGTACTTC. J is TRBJ2-5 and V is TRBV15; D assignment may be TRBD1 or TRBD2 (5 bases each). Trimming cost V 3 bases and J 4 bases, with 18 bases left between them. The CDR3 is 16 residues long. The germline V gene encodes CDR1 LNHNV and CDR2 YYDKDF (reference sequence).

V usage is TRBV28 and J usage is TRBJ2-1; 10 nucleotides agree with TRBD2. CDR3 size: 16 residues. V was clipped by 6 bases and J by 7 bases; unmatched bases: 12. Germline V gives CDR1 MDHEN, CDR2 SYDVKM. The CDR3 loop is CASRPSGRGDMNEQFF. In nucleotides, the CDR3 is TGTGCCAGCAGACCCAGCGGGAGGGGCGACATGAATGAGCAGTTCTTC.

This clonotype was detected a few times. Given a much more abundant clone one base away, this may be a read error. V usage is TRBV20-1 and J usage is TRBJ1-2, with 8 bases lining up with TRBD1. The CDR3 consists of 12 residues. Germline CDR1 and CDR2: DFQATT and SNEGSKA (reference sequence). This CDR3 reads CSALTGEYGSTF. The CDR3 bases are TGCAGTGCTTTGACAGGGGAATATGGCTCCACCTTC.

This clonotype has ten or more counts. The chain has TRBV9 and TRBJ2-5; TRBD1 agrees at 9 bases. The V gene end was trimmed by 0 bases and the J gene end by 2 bases; junction bases not matched to a gene: 2. CDR3 length equals 15 residues. Looked up from germline, CDR1 is SGDLS and CDR2 is YYNGEE. CDR3 residues: CASSVGTGDQETQYF. Written as DNA, the CDR3 is TGTGCCAGCAGCGTAGGGACAGGGGATCAAGAGACCCAGTACTTC.

As for this clonotype: Given a much more abundant clone one base away, this may be a read error. A read error is likely, as this CDR3 ends without the conserved phenylalanine or tryptophan. The CDR3 bases are TGTGCCAGCAGCCCCTTTTCCGAGCAGTACTCC. Protein product: CASSPFSEQYS. The gene calls are TRBV12-3 or TRBV12-4 and TRBJ2-7; D gene ambiguous. Trimming removed 6 bases from V and 6 bases from J, with 9 bases in between. The CDR3 has 11 residues.